This record looks at one T cell receptor beta chain sequence and its context. As to time point: patch test 2, 6 weeks after DPC sensitization. Documented treatment: therapeutic diphenylcyclopropenone sensitization with weekly scalp DPC. The sample originates from a study of human T cells and chemical hapten exposure. One entry per CDR3 protein results from TCRdb running MiXCR on the RACE reads. The sample shows approximately 120,000 distinct CDR3 sequences, about a tenth of them seen only once. CDR3 length: 14 residues. Trimming took off 1 base at V and 2 bases at J, with 8 bases between the two ends.

The chain combines TRBV12-3 or TRBV12-4 with TRBJ1-2; D gene unclear. The sequence was obtained from a woman in her thirties or forties with alopecia areata. Some clones in this sample may be carry-over from other donors' samples. The material sequenced was whole blood, taken in connection with sensitization to the hapten diphenylcyclopropenone (DPC). CDR3 sequence reads: CASSLGQLNYGYTF. The DNA of the CDR3 is TGTGCCAGCAGTTTAGGCCAGCTAAACTATGGCTACACCTTC.